These 27 T cell receptor beta chains originate from one sample sequenced in a study of cytomegalovirus exposure and HLA in healthy donors (TCRdb year 2017). The library was generated by the immunoSEQ multiplex PCR assay. For the multiplex PCR, a mixture combining 60 forward primers for TCR Vbeta segments and 13 reverse primers for TCR Jbeta segments was used. The source is immuneACCESS, and TCRdb retained only in-frame sequences with V and J called. Part of the clones is not carried over; for the studies checked, unresolved V genes explain less than half of this, and the remainder is unexplained. In this sample the table shows more than 15,000 clones, around 75% of which occur a single time. The ten most abundant clones make up less than 4.5% of the sample. Material for sequencing was PBMCs. These receptors were taken from a man between 18 and 35 years old in good health and CMV-seronegative.

The chain links TRBV7-9 to TRBJ2-2; weak D call: TRBD1 (5 bases). This CDR3 comprises 14 residues. Germline V CDR1 and CDR2: SEHNR, FQNEAQ (reference sequence). V was clipped by 3 bases and J by 5 bases, with 10 bases between them. CDR3 loop: CASSFPGSTGELFF. DNA of the CDR3: TGTGCCAGCAGCTTCCCAGGGTCGACCGGGGAGCTGTTTTTT.

This clone came up once. The CDR3 reads CASSPPPSGMNTEAFF. CDR3 nucleotides: TGTGCCAGCAGCCCTCCACCGTCGGGAATGAACACTGAAGCTTTCTTT. V gene TRBV7-6 combines with J gene TRBJ1-1; D is undetermined. Per the germline V gene, CDR1 is SGHVS and CDR2 is FNYEAQ. Trimming pared 5 bases from V and 0 bases from J, leaving 16 bases between. This CDR3 is 16 amino acids long.

This clone was recorded a few times. This rearrangement joins TRBV27 to TRBJ2-7; tentative D call: TRBD2 (6 bases). Trimming stripped 6 bases from V and 0 bases from J, with 15 bases between. CDR1 is MNHEY, CDR2 SMNVEV, per germline (reference sequence). The CDR3 covers 15 residues. The CDR3 is CASRLAEGSSYEQYF. The CDR3 coding sequence is TGTGCCAGCAGATTAGCGGAGGGGAGCTCCTACGAGCAGTACTTC.

V and J are TRBV20-1 and TRBJ2-7; D is ambiguous. The CDR3 covers 11 residues. Germline V lookup: CDR1 DFQATT, CDR2 SNEGSKA (reference sequence). Deletions cut 3 bases from V and 4 bases from J, with 7 bases between. As DNA, the CDR3 is TGCAGTGCTAGTAAGGAGTACGAGCAGTACTTC. Encoded protein: CSASKEYEQYF.

This clone was seen a handful of times. V usage is TRBV6-5 and J usage is TRBJ1-1; 7 bases are shared with TRBD1. J gave up 4 bases and V 3 bases, and 8 bases lay outside the gene matches. This CDR3 comprises 15 residues. Germline-derived CDR1 and CDR2 are MNHEY and SVGAGI. The CDR3 DNA is TGTGCCAGCAGTTATACCCGGACAGGATTCACTGAAGCTTTCTTT. Translation gives CASSYTRTGFTEAFF.

The rearrangement joins TRBV7-8 to TRBJ1-5; TRBD1 aligns across 7 bases. The V segment lost 1 base and the J segment 6 bases; nucleotides outside the gene matches: 3. Germline CDR1 and CDR2: SGHVS and FQNEAQ. This CDR3 spans 14 amino acids. CDR3: CASSLGQGLQPQHF. The CDR3 DNA reads as TGTGCCAGCAGCTTAGGACAGGGACTTCAGCCCCAGCATTTT.

The chain links TRBV6-5 to TRBJ2-7; no reliable D call. CDR1 MNHEY and CDR2 SVGAGI come from the germline V gene. The CDR3 is 13 amino acids. Deletions cut 8 bases from V and 3 bases from J, with 14 bases between. For the CDR3, the DNA is TGTGCCAGCCGCCGCGGCGTAGACTACGAGCAGTACTTC. Protein: CASRRGVDYEQYF.

V and J are TRBV23-1 and TRBJ1-5; D unclear. TRBV23-1 is flagged as an ORF with uncertain function. The ends were cut back, 2 bases at V and 3 bases at J, with 5 bases in the middle. The CDR3 runs to 13 residues. This CDR3 is CASSQADNQPQHF. The CDR3 DNA reads TGCGCCAGCAGTCAAGCAGACAATCAGCCCCAGCATTTT.

The chain carries TRBV30 and TRBJ2-3; 7 bases are shared with TRBD1. Germline loops: CDR1 GTSNPN, CDR2 SVGIG (reference sequence). Germline trimming cut 0 bases from V and 0 bases from J; bases unmatched to any gene: 21. The CDR3 runs 21 residues. CDR3 protein: CAWSVPGTAVVPLLSTDTQYF. Written as DNA, the CDR3 is TGTGCCTGGAGTGTACCCGGGACAGCAGTTGTACCGTTATTAAGCACAGATACGCAGTATTTT.

This rearrangement joins TRBV14 to TRBJ2-5; a weak D match, TRBD1 (6 bases). V shed 3 bases and J shed 0 bases, with 8 bases lying between them. The CDR3 extends over 14 amino acids. Germline assignment: CDR1 SGHDN and CDR2 FVKESK. This chain's CDR3 is CASSQRGYQETQYF. CDR3 DNA sequence: TGTGCCAGCAGCCAGAGGGGGTACCAAGAGACCCAGTACTTC.

This chain uses TRBV30 with TRBJ1-2, with TRBD1 matching 8 bases. J gave up 4 bases and V 4 bases, and 2 bases lay outside the gene matches. The CDR3 spans 12 residues. The germline gives CDR1 GTSNPN, CDR2 SVGIG (reference sequence). DNA for the CDR3: TGTGCCTGGACAGGGGGCGGCTATGGCTACACCTTC. It translates to CAWTGGGYGYTF.

The rearrangement uses TRBV6-5 and TRBJ2-1; 7 bases match TRBD1. The CDR3 covers 15 residues. CDR1 and CDR2 (germline): MNHEY, SVGAGI. The J segment lost 3 bases and the V segment lost 2 bases, leaving 4 bases of the junction unmatched. The CDR3 bases are TGTGCCAGCAGTTACGGGACAGCCAACTACAATGAGCAGTTCTTC. It codes for CASSYGTANYNEQFF.

The V call is TRBV29-1, the J call TRBJ2-7, with D possibly TRBD1 on 6 matching bases. Germline V lookup: CDR1 SQVTM, CDR2 ANQGSEA. The germline V and J ends were trimmed by 6 bases and 5 bases, with 20 bases remaining between them. This CDR3 spans 14 amino acids. The CDR3 sequence: CSVIDRQALNEQYF. CDR3 in DNA: TGCAGCGTCATCGATCGACAGGCGCTCAACGAGCAGTACTTC.

The rearrangement uses TRBV30 and TRBJ1-4; no clear D. Germline V gene sequence: CDR1 GTSNPN, CDR2 SVGIG (reference sequence). Trimming removed 2 bases at V and 7 bases at J, with 11 bases between. This CDR3 comprises 13 residues. In DNA form, the CDR3 reads TGTGCCTGGAGTCGGGTGGGAGCTGAAAAACTGTTTTTT. Residues: CAWSRVGAEKLFF. The complete variable domain, with remaining parts taken from reference TRBV30 and TRBJ1-4, reads SQTIHQWPATLVQPVGSPLSLECTVEGTSNPNLYWYRQAAGRGLQLLFYSVGIGQISSEVPQNLSASRPQDRQFILSSKKLLLSDSGFYLCAWSRVGAEKLFFGSGTQLSVL.

This chain uses TRBV5-4 with TRBJ2-1; the match to TRBD1 covers 8 bases. Germline CDR1 reads SGHNT; CDR2 reads YYREEE (reference sequence). There are 15 residues in the CDR3. Unmatched junction bases numbered 6, after V lost 4 bases and J lost 3 bases. The CDR3 here is CASSIGTGVYNEQFF. The CDR3 coding sequence is TGTGCCAGCAGCATCGGGACAGGAGTCTACAATGAGCAGTTCTTC.

Of note for this clone: An end of the junction differs from the germline gene, which may be a read error. The V call is TRBV7-7, the J call TRBJ1-1, with no clear D. Germline V gene data show CDR1 as SSHAT and CDR2 as FNYEAQ (reference sequence). The CDR3 extends over 13 amino acids. The CDR3 DNA sequence: TGTGCTAGCAGTCTAGCTGGGGATACTGAAGCTTTCTTT. This gives the protein CASSLAGDTEAFF.

V usage is TRBV6-6 and J usage is TRBJ2-7; a weak D match, TRBD1 (5 bases). The V gene's germline CDR1 is MNHNY and CDR2 SVGAGI (reference sequence). The CDR3 sequence is 13 residues long. V lost 4 bases and J 1 base, leaving 8 bases between the germline ends. This CDR3 is CASSSQGSYEQYF. The CDR3 DNA sequence: TGTGCCAGCAGTTCTCAGGGATCCTACGAGCAGTACTTC.

The rearrangement links TRBV9 to TRBJ2-7, with D perhaps matching TRBD2 (6 bases). Germline V gene sequence: CDR1 SGDLS, CDR2 YYNGEE. With 4 bases removed from V and 5 bases from J, the gap between germline ends came to 16 bases. There are 14 residues in the CDR3. The CDR3, as DNA: TGTGCCAGCAGCCCCCGTTGGGGCGGGGACGAGCAGTACTTC. It codes for CASSPRWGGDEQYF. The full variable domain, completed using reference TRBV9 and TRBJ2-7, is DSGVTQTPKHLITATGQRVTLRCSPRSGDLSVYWYQQSLDQGLQFLIQYYNGEERAKGNILERFSAQQFPDLHSELNLSSLELGDSALYFCASSPRWGGDEQYFGPGTRLTVT.

The chain combines TRBV6-4 with TRBJ1-5; a possible D gene is TRBD1 (5 bases). CDR1 is MRHNA and CDR2 is SNTAGT in the germline V gene. Trimming removed 4 bases at V and 2 bases at J, with 12 bases between. The CDR3 covers 15 residues. The CDR3 is CASSARAGGNQPQHF. The CDR3 nucleotides read TGTGCCAGCAGTGCCCGGGCGGGGGGCAATCAGCCCCAGCATTTT.

The chain is built from TRBV29-1 and TRBJ1-1, with 8 bases that match TRBD1. Germline trimming cut 6 bases from V and 0 bases from J; bases unmatched to any gene: 15. Per the germline V gene, CDR1 is SQVTM and CDR2 is ANQGSEA. This CDR3 contains 17 residues. CDR3 residues: CSVGEKFGTGVNTEAFF. The CDR3 nucleotides read TGCAGCGTCGGCGAGAAATTCGGGACAGGCGTGAACACTGAAGCTTTCTTT. The whole variable domain, remainder taken from reference TRBV29-1 and TRBJ1-1, is SAVISQKPSRDICQRGTSLTIQCQVDSQVTMMFWYRQQPGQSLTLIATANQGSEATYESGFVIDKFPISRPNLTFSTLTVSNMSPEDSSIYLCSVGEKFGTGVNTEAFFGQGTRLTVV.

V usage is TRBV9 and J usage is TRBJ2-3; possibly TRBD2 for D (5 bases). The length of the CDR3 is 19 residues. Germline V gene data show CDR1 as SGDLS and CDR2 as YYNGEE. Trimming took 0 bases from V and 2 from J, leaving 22 bases between them. The CDR3 DNA reads as TGTGCCAGCAGCGTAGGATCTGGACTGAGCGAAACCCACACAGATACGCAGTATTTT. It translates to CASSVGSGLSETHTDTQYF.

The gene calls are TRBV30 and TRBJ2-2; maybe TRBD1 (5 bases). The CDR3 is 13 residues long. Germline values: CDR1 GTSNPN, CDR2 SVGIG (reference sequence). V was shortened by 4 bases and J by 5 bases, with 11 bases between the two germline ends. The CDR3 region is CAWTQERTGELFF. CDR3 nucleotide sequence: TGTGCCTGGACACAGGAAAGGACCGGGGAGCTGTTTTTT. Using reference TRBV30 and TRBJ2-2 for the parts outside the CDR3, the full variable domain is SQTIHQWPATLVQPVGSPLSLECTVEGTSNPNLYWYRQAAGRGLQLLFYSVGIGQISSEVPQNLSASRPQDRQFILSSKKLLLSDSGFYLCAWTQERTGELFFGEGSRLTVL.

This clone was observed a handful of times. This chain connects TRBV6-6 to TRBJ1-2, with 8 nucleotides matching TRBD1. Trimming took 5 bases from V and 4 from J; bases not matched to a gene: 3. Germline V gives CDR1 MNHNY, CDR2 SVGAGI (reference sequence). The CDR3 contains 13 residues. The CDR3 sequence: CASSPDRGYGYTF. CDR3 DNA: TGTGCCAGCAGTCCCGACAGGGGCTATGGCTACACCTTC.

The rearrangement uses TRBV2 and TRBJ2-7; 12 bases line up with TRBD1. The V and J ends lost 7 bases and 4 bases, in that order; junction bases with no gene match: 11. The CDR3 spans 16 residues. Germline assignment: CDR1 SNHLY and CDR2 FYNNEI. In DNA form, the CDR3 reads TGTGCCAGCAATCCCCCCGGGACAGGGGGCTCGTACGAGCAGTACTTC. Translating gives CASNPPGTGGSYEQYF.

This clone has more than one count but fewer than ten. This sequence joins TRBV4-2 and TRBJ2-1; the match to TRBD2 covers 13 bases. The V gene's germline CDR1 is LGHNA and CDR2 YNFKEQ. V shed 5 bases and J 6 bases; nucleotides not matched to a gene: 4. CDR3 length: 15 amino acids. Here the CDR3 reads CASSKTSGGSNEQFF. For the CDR3, the DNA is TGTGCCAGCAGCAAGACTAGCGGGGGGTCCAATGAGCAGTTCTTC.

The rearrangement links TRBV30 to TRBJ1-4, with TRBD1 identical over 7 bases. CDR1 is GTSNPN, CDR2 SVGIG, per germline (reference sequence). V shed 2 bases, J shed 8 bases, and the junction held 11 bases outside the gene matches. The CDR3 totals 15 residues. The CDR3 DNA reads as TGTGCCTGGAGTACAAAGACAGGGCATTCGGAAAAACTGTTTTTT. This sequence encodes CAWSTKTGHSEKLFF.

The rearrangement joins TRBV30 to TRBJ2-7; 9 nucleotides align to TRBD1. Germline CDR1 reads GTSNPN; CDR2 reads SVGIG (reference sequence). The CDR3 runs 11 residues. In DNA form, the CDR3 reads TGTGCTCGGGGACAGGGCCACGAGCAGTACTTC. It encodes CARGQGHEQYF.